The following is a T cell receptor beta chain sequence with its context. Its antigen is not known. This entry is derived from a study of cytomegalovirus exposure and HLA in healthy donors. Study-wide points: TCR beta chains numbering under 200 were designated cytomegalovirus-associated. In vitro work confirmed that a few CMV-associated chains recognize CMV antigens. Another analysis was done later, and it associated 16,951 TCR beta sequences with HLA alleles at 0.05 false discovery rate.

V trimming: 0 bases; J trimming: 2 bases; junction bases outside the gene matches: 3. Germline V gene sequence: CDR1 LGHNA, CDR2 YSLEER. The CDR3 has 16 amino acids. The PCR ran on 60 Vbeta and 13 Jbeta primers. Assay used: immunoSEQ multiplex PCR; TCRdb lists only in-frame clones, some missing. This repertoire includes 30,000 to 35,000 clones. The sequence was collected from a middle-aged woman in good health and CMV-seropositive. The chain is built from TRBV4-3 and TRBJ2-1; TRBD2 matches 8 bases. The sequenced material came from PBMCs. The CDR3 nucleotides are TGCGCCAGCAGCCAAGAGCGGGAGGTCGCCTACAATGAGCAGTTCTTC. Encoded protein: CASSQEREVAYNEQFF.